This TCR beta chain derives from a study of T cells in Graves' hyperthyroidism and ophthalmopathy. The hyperthyroidism was newly diagnosed and had lasted under 2 months; the patients were aged 18 to 65. The PBMCs were sourced from fresh peripheral blood (about 10 ml). Between the trimmed V and J ends, which lost 11 bases and 6 bases, there was a span of 22 bases. Germline CDR1 and CDR2: MNHNS and SASEGT. CDR3 size: 14 residues. TCR beta CDR3 regions were amplified from RNA. Initially, a first-round RT-PCR of the TCR CDR3 employed the HTBI primer set. TCRdb passed the multiplex PCR reads through MiXCR, listing each CDR3 protein once. The table includes fewer than 900,000 distinct CDR3 sequences, about 19% detected once.

This clonotype originated in a woman in her forties or fifties with Graves' hyperthyroidism that later progressed to Graves' ophthalmopathy. This sequence joins TRBV6-1 and TRBJ1-2; D ambiguous. The specimen sequenced was blood. Here the CDR3 reads CAGNKIGIANGYTF. As DNA, the CDR3 is TGTGCCGGAAACAAGATCGGCATCGCTAATGGCTACACCTTC.